Listed below are T cell receptor beta chains from one sample, sequenced in a study of blood T cell repertoires in COVID-19. Using immunoSEQ multiplex PCR, the repertoire was profiled, and TCRdb retains in-frame clones only, with some absent. The data hold 50,000 to 65,000 clones, with roughly 88% observed a single time. The sample taken for sequencing was peripheral blood. Source of these receptors: a man aged 50-59 years with active COVID-19. CDR3s include the opening cysteine and the closing phenylalanine or tryptophan. The D gene is left open where the match is weak. Some rows have no size entry. The others give once, few or many, or a class for an expanded clone.

d_gene,abundance,j_gene,v_gene,CDR3nt,CDR3aa
-,-,TRBJ2-7,TRBV3-1/TRBV3-2,TGTGCCAGCAGCGACGGAGCTCCCGGCGAGCAGTACTTC,CASSDGAPGEQYF
TRBD2,-,TRBJ2-1,TRBV3-1/TRBV3-2,TGTGCCAGCAGCCGATCATTGCGCGGGGGGCTCTACAATGAGCAGTTCTTC,CASSRSLRGGLYNEQFF
-,-,TRBJ1-3,TRBV4-3,TGCGCCAGCAGCCAAGATGCCGGGGGGTTCTCTGGAAACACCATATATTTT,CASSQDAGGFSGNTIYF
-,-,TRBJ1-6,TRBV2,TGTGCCAGCAGGAGCACAGGTGGGCGCAAGAATAATTCACCCCTCCACTTT,CASRSTGGRKNNSPLHF
-,-,TRBJ2-1,TRBV7-9,TGTGCCAGCAGCTTAGAGAGGGGGAATGAGCAGTTCTTC,CASSLERGNEQFF
TRBD1,-,TRBJ2-2,TRBV5-1,TGCGCCAGCAGCTTGTCGCGACAGGGGGCCGGGGAGCTGTTTTTT,CASSLSRQGAGELFF
-,-,TRBJ2-3,TRBV18,TGTGCCAGCTCACCCTTCGGTCCAGGCGGCACAGATACGCAGTATTTT,CASSPFGPGGTDTQYF
-,-,TRBJ1-1,TRBV6-1,TGTGCCAGCAGTGAATTAAACAGATACACTGAAGCTTTCTTT,CASSELNRYTEAFF
TRBD1,few,TRBJ1-6,TRBV11-2,TGTGCCAGCAGCTTACGAGGGGGACAGGGACGTATCCTGGATTCACCCCTCCACTTT,CASSLRGGQGRILDSPLHF
TRBD2,-,TRBJ2-3,TRBV7-3,TGTGCCAGCAGCTCGTACGGGGGGGATACGCAGTATTTT,CASSSYGGDTQYF
TRBD1,-,TRBJ1-2,TRBV29-1,TGCAGCGCCGACCCAACAGGGGGCCCGGGGGGCTACACCTTC,CSADPTGGPGGYTF
TRBD2,-,TRBJ2-3,TRBV6-5,TGTGCCAGCAGTTTCCCTAGCGGGGGGGCAGGTACGCAGTATTTT,CASSFPSGGAGTQYF
TRBD1,-,TRBJ1-1,TRBV6-6,TGTGCCAGCAGCACGGACAGGAGAGCTTTCTTT,CASSTDRRAFF
-,-,TRBJ1-1,TRBV19,TGTGCCAGTATCAAAGATCGGGACACTGAAGCTTTCTTT,CASIKDRDTEAFF
-,few,TRBJ2-1,TRBV6-5,TGTGCCAGCTCAGGGGTTTACAATGAGCAGTTCTTC,CASSGVYNEQFF
-,-,TRBJ1-6,TRBV7-2,TGTGCCAGCAGCTCCTCTACTTCACCCCTCCACTTT,CASSSSTSPLHF
TRBD2,-,TRBJ2-1,TRBV19,TGTGCCAGTAGTCGGACTAGCGGTCCGGGTTCCTCCTACAATGAGCAGTTCTTC,CASSRTSGPGSSYNEQFF
TRBD1,-,TRBJ2-3,TRBV5-6,TGTGCCAGCAGCCCGGGAGGTGGAGGACAGGGGGTTACGCAGTATTTT,CASSPGGGGQGVTQYF